This T cell receptor beta chain was retrieved from a study of blood T cell repertoires in COVID-19. As for the study in general: The United States, Italy and Spain provided the acute and convalescent COVID-19 samples. The cDNA or gDNA used as material had been derived from T cells, B-cell-depleted T cells, or PBMCs.

The CDR3 sequence is 13 residues long. Germline V CDR1 and CDR2: MDHEN, SYDVKM. The ends were cut back, 6 bases at V and 4 bases at J, with 12 bases in the middle. TCRdb's table, derived via immunoSEQ multiplex PCR, lists solely in-frame clones and lacks some. The sample records more than 100,000 clones, roughly 90% being singletons. The source is a human donor in a cohort sampled during active COVID-19. The sample was peripheral blood. V is TRBV28 and J is TRBJ1-2, with a possible D match to TRBD1 (5 bases). Here the CDR3 reads CASRRETVYGYTF. The CDR3 DNA reads as TGTGCCAGCAGGCGGGAGACAGTCTATGGCTACACCTTC.